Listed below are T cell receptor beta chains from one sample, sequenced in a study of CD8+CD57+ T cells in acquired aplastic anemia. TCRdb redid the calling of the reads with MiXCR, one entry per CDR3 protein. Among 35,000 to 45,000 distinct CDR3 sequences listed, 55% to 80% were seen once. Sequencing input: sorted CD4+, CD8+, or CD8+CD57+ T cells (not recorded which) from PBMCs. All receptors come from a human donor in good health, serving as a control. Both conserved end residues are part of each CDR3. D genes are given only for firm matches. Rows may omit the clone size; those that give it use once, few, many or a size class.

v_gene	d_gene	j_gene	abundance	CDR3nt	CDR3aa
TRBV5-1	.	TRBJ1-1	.	TGCGCCAGCAGCTTGGCCGGCGGGTTAACTGAAGCTTTCTTT	CASSLAGGLTEAFF
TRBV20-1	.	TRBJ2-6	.	TGCAGTGCTAGATATGCCAACGTCCTGACTTTC	CSARYANVLTF
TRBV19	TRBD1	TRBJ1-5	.	TGTGCCAGTAGTGCCTTGGGACAGGGGACGCGATATAGCAATCAGCCCCAGCATTTT	CASSALGQGTRYSNQPQHF
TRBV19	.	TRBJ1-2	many	TGTGCCAGTAGTATTTGGCTGGGATGGACCCGACCCCAGAGGAACTATGGCTACACCTTC	CASSIWLGWTRPQRNYGYTF
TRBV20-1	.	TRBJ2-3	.	TGCAGTGCAAAACGGAACCTCGGGAGCACAGATACGCAGTATTTT	CSAKRNLGSTDTQYF
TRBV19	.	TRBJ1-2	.	TGTGCCAGTAGCCCCCACTCCTTGGGGTCCGGCTATGGCTACACCTTC	CASSPHSLGSGYGYTF
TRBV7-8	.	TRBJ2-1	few	TGTGCCAGCAGCTTGGACATTTCCAATGAGCAGTTCTTC	CASSLDISNEQFF
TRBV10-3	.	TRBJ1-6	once	TGTGCCAGCAGTGGCCCCAGGGCACCCCTCCACTTT	CASSGPRAPLHF
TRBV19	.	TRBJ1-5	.	TGTGCCAGTAGTGGACATAGCAATCAGCCCCAGCATTTT	CASSGHSNQPQHF
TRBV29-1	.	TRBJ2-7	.	TGCAGCGTTGACCGACACAACGAGCAGTACTTC	CSVDRHNEQYF
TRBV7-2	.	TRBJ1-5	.	TGTGCCAGCAGCTTAACAGGCAATCAGCCCCAGCATTTT	CASSLTGNQPQHF
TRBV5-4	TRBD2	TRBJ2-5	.	TGTGCCAGCAGCTTGGTTTCCCTAGCGGGGAGGTCCCAAGAGACCCAGTACTTC	CASSLVSLAGRSQETQYF
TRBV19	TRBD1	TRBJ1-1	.	TGTGCCAGCAGACAGGGGGCCGCTGAAGCTTTCTTT	CASRQGAAEAFF
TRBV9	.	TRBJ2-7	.	TGTGCCAGCAGCGTAGTGGGGAACGGAGGCGAGCAGTACTTC	CASSVVGNGGEQYF
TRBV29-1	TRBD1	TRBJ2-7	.	TGCAGCGTTGAAGGGGACAGGTTTGGCGAGCAGTACTTC	CSVEGDRFGEQYF
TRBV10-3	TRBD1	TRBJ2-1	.	TGTGCCATCAGCAAACAGGGGGTACCCTACAATGAGCAGTTCTTC	CAISKQGVPYNEQFF
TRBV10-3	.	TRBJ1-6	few	TGTGCCATCAGTGAGTCTAATTCACCCCTCCACTTT	CAISESNSPLHF
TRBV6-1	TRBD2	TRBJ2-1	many	TGTGCCAGCAGTACGACTAGCGGGGTTTACTCCTACAATGAGCAGTTCTTC	CASSTTSGVYSYNEQFF
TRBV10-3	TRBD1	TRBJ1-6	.	TGTGCCAGCAGTGGGGGGACAGACCATTCACCCCTCCACTTT	CASSGGTDHSPLHF
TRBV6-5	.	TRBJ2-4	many	TGTGCCAGCAGTCACCGAGGCGTAGCCAAAAACATTCAGTACTTC	CASSHRGVAKNIQYF
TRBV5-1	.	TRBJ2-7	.	TGCGCCAGCAGCTTGTTTGACAGGATCTCCTACGAGCAGTACTTC	CASSLFDRISYEQYF
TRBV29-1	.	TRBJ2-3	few	TGCAGCGTTGAAGATCCAGATACGCAGTATTTT	CSVEDPDTQYF
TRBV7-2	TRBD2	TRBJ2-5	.	TGTGCCAGCAGCCTGACTAGCGGGGAAACCCAAGAGACCCAGTACTTC	CASSLTSGETQETQYF